This T cell receptor beta chain derives from a study of long-term antiretroviral therapy in people with HIV. Overall study context: The oldest specimens predate the 2015 immediate-ART recommendation by about a decade.

Sequencing relied on immunoSEQ assay v3.0, run at survey level. Target depth was about 35,000-55,000 T-cell genomes per sample. Some clones are missing from TCRdb's copy, which holds only in-frame ones; the method was immunoSEQ multiplex PCR. The sample includes more than 15,000 clones, roughly 76% of them seen just once. Two or more post-ART PBMC samples, plus at least one pre-ART sample, were available for each donor. Every sample had 1-10 million cryopreserved PBMC in it before DNA extraction. Sequencing used unsorted PBMCs, obtained 1.5 years before starting antiretroviral therapy. The TCR was taken from a woman aged 50 to 60 with HIV.

The CDR3 here is CASSRETGLAGTDTQYF. DNA for the CDR3: TGTGCCAGCAGCCGAGAGACCGGCCTAGCGGGGACAGATACGCAGTATTTT. J is TRBJ2-3 and V is TRBV14, with 9 bases lining up with TRBD2. The germline V gene encodes CDR1 SGHDN and CDR2 FVKESK. This CDR3 comprises 17 residues. The V gene end was trimmed by 4 bases and the J gene end by 3 bases; junction bases not matched to a gene: 11.